This passage covers 9 T cell receptor beta chains from one sample sequenced in a study of breast tumors, draining lymph nodes, adjacent tissues. The lymph nodes were axillary draining lymph nodes from breast cancer patients. TCRdb redid the calling of the multiplex PCR reads with MiXCR, one entry per CDR3 protein. This sample carries approximately 190,000 distinct CDR3 sequences, around a third of them seen once, and the ten largest clones take 4.3%. Sequencing input: axillary lymph node tissue. The receptor source for this set is a female donor with breast cancer. Some clones in this sample may be carry-over from other donors' samples.

This clonotype was counted many times. The rearrangement links TRBV12-3 or TRBV12-4 to TRBJ1-5; D not certain. The CDR3 covers 15 residues. V dropped 6 bases and J dropped 11 bases, with 23 bases sitting between them. CDR3 coding DNA: TGTGCCAGCAGCAATAACGCCGGAGGCCCTCGGGCCCAGCATTTT. It yields the protein CASSNNAGGPRAQHF.

This clonotype was counted ten times or more. The rearrangement links TRBV11-1 to TRBJ1-2; D unresolved. Germline-derived CDR1 and CDR2 are SGHAT and FQDESV (reference sequence). The CDR3 runs to 15 residues. V lost 3 bases, J lost 4 bases, and 15 bases lay in between. CDR3 residues: CASSFARADPYGYTF. As DNA, the CDR3 is TGTGCCAGCAGCTTTGCCCGGGCCGATCCCTATGGCTACACCTTC.

This clonotype was recorded at least ten times. The chain carries TRBV20-1 and TRBJ2-7; D is unclear. The V and J ends lost 0 bases and 3 bases respectively, with 9 bases between them. In germline, CDR1 is DFQATT, CDR2 SNEGSKA (reference sequence). The CDR3 contains 13 residues. The CDR3 spells CSARDRGFYEQYF. DNA of the CDR3: TGCAGTGCTAGAGATCGAGGATTCTACGAGCAGTACTTC.

The gene calls are TRBV7-9 and TRBJ1-6, with D possibly matching TRBD1 (6 bases). The ends were cut back, 1 base at V and 12 bases at J, with 7 bases in the middle. The CDR3 runs 12 residues. The germline V gene has CDR1 SEHNR and CDR2 FQNEAQ (reference sequence). CDR3 nucleotide sequence: TGTGCCAGCAGCTTAGAGGGGGGACCCCTCCACTTT. This encodes CASSLEGGPLHF. Full variable domain (outside the CDR3, taken from reference TRBV7-9 and TRBJ1-6): DTGVSQNPRHKITKRGQNVTFRCDPISEHNRLYWYRQTLGQGPEFLTYFQNEAQLEKSRLLSDRFSAERPKGSFSTLEIQRTEQGDSAMYLCASSLEGGPLHFGNGTRLTVT.

This clonotype occurred many times. The genes are TRBV9 and TRBJ1-3; D gene ambiguous. V was cut by 2 bases and J by 3 bases, with 6 bases left in between. Germline loops: CDR1 SGDLS, CDR2 YYNGEE. This CDR3 has 13 residues. CDR3 loop: CASSVGGGNTIYF. The DNA for the CDR3 is TGTGCCAGCAGCGTTGGAGGTGGAAACACCATATATTTT.

This clonotype has a handful of counts. The chain joins TRBV6-2 or TRBV6-3 to TRBJ2-7; 10 nucleotides match TRBD2. The junction had 7 bases not matched to a gene; V was cut back by 6 bases and J by 5 bases. The germline gives CDR1 MNHEY, CDR2 SVGEGT. CDR3 length: 14 residues. In nucleotides, the CDR3 is TGTGCCAGCAGACGGACTAGCGGAGTAGACGAGCAGTACTTC. Its translation: CASRRTSGVDEQYF.

To note about this clonotype: No conserved phenylalanine or tryptophan ends this CDR3, so it is likely a read error. V and J are TRBV19 and TRBJ1-2, with D possibly TRBD1 on 6 matching bases. CDR3 length equals 16 residues. V was shortened by 10 bases and J by 3 bases, with 24 bases between the two germline ends. The germline gives CDR1 LNHDA, CDR2 SQIVND (reference sequence). This CDR3 is CANNGAAGTPDYGYTS. The CDR3 coding sequence is TGTGCCAATAACGGTGCCGCCGGGACACCAGACTATGGCTACACCTCC.

This clonotype is a singleton in its sample. V gene TRBV18 combines with J gene TRBJ1-1, with D hard to call. V was pared by 2 bases and J by 4 bases, with 11 bases between. Germline lookup yields CDR1 KGHSH and CDR2 LQKENI. This CDR3 region has 14 residues. The CDR3: CASSPGPFSTEAFF. The DNA of the CDR3 is TGTGCCAGCTCACCAGGGCCATTTAGCACTGAAGCTTTCTTT.

Worth noting for this clonotype: A much larger clone is a single base away; this may be a read error. The J gene is TRBJ1-2, the V gene TRBV18; TRBD1 is a possible D gene (6 bases). The V gene's germline CDR1 is KGHSH and CDR2 LQKENI. There are 14 residues in the CDR3. This CDR3 reads CASSPPGQDYGYAF. The CDR3 bases are TGTGCCAGCTCACCACCGGGACAAGACTATGGCTACGCCTTC.